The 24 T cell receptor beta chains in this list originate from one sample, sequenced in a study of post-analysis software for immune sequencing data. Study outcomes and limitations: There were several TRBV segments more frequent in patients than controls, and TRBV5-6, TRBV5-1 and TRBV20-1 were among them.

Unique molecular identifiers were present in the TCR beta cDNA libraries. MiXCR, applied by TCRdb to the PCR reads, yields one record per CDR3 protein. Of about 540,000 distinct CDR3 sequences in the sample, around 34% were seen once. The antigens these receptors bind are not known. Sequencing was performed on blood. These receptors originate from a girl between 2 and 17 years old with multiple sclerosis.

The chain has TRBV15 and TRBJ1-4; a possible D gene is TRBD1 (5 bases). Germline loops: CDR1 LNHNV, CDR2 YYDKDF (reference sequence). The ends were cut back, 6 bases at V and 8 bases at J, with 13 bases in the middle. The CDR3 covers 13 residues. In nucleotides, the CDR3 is TGTGCCACCAGTTACCAGGGAGGCGAAAAACTGTTTTTT. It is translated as CATSYQGGEKLFF.

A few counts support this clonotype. In nucleotides, the CDR3 is TGCAGTGCTAGCCCGGGACAGGGATACAATGAGCAGTTCTTC. Residues: CSASPGQGYNEQFF. The rearrangement uses TRBV20-1 and TRBJ2-1, with 9 nucleotides matching TRBD1. Germline lookup yields CDR1 DFQATT and CDR2 SNEGSKA (reference sequence). The V and J ends lost 3 bases and 4 bases, in that order; junction bases with no gene match: 4. There are 14 residues in the CDR3.

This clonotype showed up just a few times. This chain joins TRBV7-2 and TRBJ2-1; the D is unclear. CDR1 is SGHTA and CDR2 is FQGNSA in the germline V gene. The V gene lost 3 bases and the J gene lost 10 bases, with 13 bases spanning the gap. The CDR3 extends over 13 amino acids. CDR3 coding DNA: TGTGCCAGCAGCTTTACCCGGCGCTCGGAGCAGTTCTTC. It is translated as CASSFTRRSEQFF.

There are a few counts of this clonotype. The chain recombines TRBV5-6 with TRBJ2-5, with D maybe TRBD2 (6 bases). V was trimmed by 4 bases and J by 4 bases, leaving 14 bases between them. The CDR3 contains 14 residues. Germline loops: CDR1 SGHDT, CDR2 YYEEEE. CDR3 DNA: TGTGCCAGCAGCGATGGCATGGGGGGAGAGACCCAGTACTTC. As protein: CASSDGMGGETQYF.

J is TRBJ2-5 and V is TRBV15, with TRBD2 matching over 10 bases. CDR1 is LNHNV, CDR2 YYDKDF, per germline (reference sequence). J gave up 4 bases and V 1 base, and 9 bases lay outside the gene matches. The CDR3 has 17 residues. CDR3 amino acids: CATSRGPGLAPGETQYF. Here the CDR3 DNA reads TGTGCCACCAGCAGAGGTCCGGGACTAGCGCCCGGAGAGACCCAGTACTTC.

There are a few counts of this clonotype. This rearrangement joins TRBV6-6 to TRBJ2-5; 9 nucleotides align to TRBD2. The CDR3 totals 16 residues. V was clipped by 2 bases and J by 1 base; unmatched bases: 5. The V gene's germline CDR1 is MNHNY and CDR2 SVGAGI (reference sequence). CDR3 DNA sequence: TGTGCCAGCAGTTACGCGGCGGGGGGGTCCCAAGAGACCCAGTACTTC. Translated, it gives CASSYAAGGSQETQYF.

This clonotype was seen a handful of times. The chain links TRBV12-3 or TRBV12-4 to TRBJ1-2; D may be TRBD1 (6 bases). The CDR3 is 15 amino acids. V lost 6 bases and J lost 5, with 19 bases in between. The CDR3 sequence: CASSFPEGGFYGYTF. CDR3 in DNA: TGTGCCAGCAGCTTTCCTGAGGGGGGATTTTATGGCTACACCTTC.

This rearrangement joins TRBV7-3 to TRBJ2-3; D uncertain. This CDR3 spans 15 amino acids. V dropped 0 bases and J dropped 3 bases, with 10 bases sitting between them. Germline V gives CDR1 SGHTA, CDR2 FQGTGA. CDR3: CASSLTPFATDTQYF. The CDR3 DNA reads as TGTGCCAGCAGCTTAACCCCCTTCGCAACAGATACGCAGTATTTT.

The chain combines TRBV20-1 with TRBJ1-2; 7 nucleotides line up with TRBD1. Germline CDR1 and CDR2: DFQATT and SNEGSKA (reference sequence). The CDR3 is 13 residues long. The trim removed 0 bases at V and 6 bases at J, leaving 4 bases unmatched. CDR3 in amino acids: CSARDSTGDGYTF. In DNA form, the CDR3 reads TGCAGTGCTAGAGATAGCACAGGGGATGGCTACACCTTC.

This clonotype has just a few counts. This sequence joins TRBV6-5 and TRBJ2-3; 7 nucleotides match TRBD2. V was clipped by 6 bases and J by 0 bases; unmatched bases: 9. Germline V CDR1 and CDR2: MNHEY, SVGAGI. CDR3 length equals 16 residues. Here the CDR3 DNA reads TGTGCCAGCAGGAAACCTAGCGGCAATAGCACAGATACGCAGTATTTT. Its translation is CASRKPSGNSTDTQYF.

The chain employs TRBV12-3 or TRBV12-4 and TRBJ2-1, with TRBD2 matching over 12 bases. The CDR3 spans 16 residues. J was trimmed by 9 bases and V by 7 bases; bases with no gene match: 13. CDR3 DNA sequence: TGTGCCAGCAATCCCCTAGCGGGGGGGCCTGGGAGTGAGCAGTTCTTC. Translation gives CASNPLAGGPGSEQFF.

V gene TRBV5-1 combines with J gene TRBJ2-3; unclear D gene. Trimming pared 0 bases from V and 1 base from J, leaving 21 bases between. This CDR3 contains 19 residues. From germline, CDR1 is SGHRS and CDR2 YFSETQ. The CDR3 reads CASSLGSSSAIWGTDTQYF. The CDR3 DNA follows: TGCGCCAGCAGCTTGGGGTCTAGTAGTGCGATTTGGGGCACAGATACGCAGTATTTT. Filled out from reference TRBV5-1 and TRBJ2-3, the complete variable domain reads KAGVTQTPRYLIKTRGQQVTLSCSPISGHRSVSWYQQTPGQGLQFLFEYFSETQRNKGNFPGRFSGRQFSNSRSEMNVSTLELGDSALYLCASSLGSSSAIWGTDTQYFGPGTRLTVL.

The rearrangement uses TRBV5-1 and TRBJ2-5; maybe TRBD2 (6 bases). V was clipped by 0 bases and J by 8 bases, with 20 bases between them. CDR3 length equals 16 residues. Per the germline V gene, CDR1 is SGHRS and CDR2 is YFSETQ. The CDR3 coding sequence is TGCGCCAGCAGCTTGGACCGGGGGTCTGTTGGTGCCACCCAGTACTTC. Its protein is CASSLDRGSVGATQYF.

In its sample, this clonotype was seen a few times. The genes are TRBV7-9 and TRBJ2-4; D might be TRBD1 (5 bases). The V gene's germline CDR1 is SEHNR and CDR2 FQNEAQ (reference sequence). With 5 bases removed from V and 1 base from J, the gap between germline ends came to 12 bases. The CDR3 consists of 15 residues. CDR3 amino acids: CASSLDSRAKNIQYF. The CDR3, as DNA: TGTGCCAGCAGCCTCGACAGCAGGGCCAAAAACATTCAGTACTTC.

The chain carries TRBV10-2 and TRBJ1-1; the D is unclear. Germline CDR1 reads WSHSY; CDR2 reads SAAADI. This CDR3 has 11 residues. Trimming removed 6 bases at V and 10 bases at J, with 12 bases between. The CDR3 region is CASRYTEVAFF. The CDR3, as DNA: TGCGCCAGCAGGTACACGGAGGTAGCTTTCTTT.

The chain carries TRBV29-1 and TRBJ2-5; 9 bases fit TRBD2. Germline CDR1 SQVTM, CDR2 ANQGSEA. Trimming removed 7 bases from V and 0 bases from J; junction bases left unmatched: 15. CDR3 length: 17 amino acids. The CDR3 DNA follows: TGCAGCGCCCCGGAGTCTAGCGGGGATGGGTACCAAGAGACCCAGTACTTC. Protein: CSAPESSGDGYQETQYF.

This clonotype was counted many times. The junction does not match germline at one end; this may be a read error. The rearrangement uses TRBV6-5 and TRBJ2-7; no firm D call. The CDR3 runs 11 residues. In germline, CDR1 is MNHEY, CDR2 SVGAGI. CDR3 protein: CASSNSYEQYF. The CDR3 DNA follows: TGTGCCAGCAGTAACTCCTACGAGCAGTACTTC.

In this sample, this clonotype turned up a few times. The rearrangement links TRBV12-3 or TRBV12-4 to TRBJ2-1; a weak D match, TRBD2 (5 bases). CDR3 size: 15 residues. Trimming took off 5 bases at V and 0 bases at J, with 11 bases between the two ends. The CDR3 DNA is TGTGCCAGCAGTGCGGGCCCAAGCTCCTACAATGAGCAGTTCTTC. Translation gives CASSAGPSSYNEQFF.

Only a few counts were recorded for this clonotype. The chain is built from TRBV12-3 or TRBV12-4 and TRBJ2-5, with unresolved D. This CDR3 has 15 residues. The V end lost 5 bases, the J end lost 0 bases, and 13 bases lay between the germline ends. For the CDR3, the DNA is TGTGCCAGCAGTCCAACTGGGCCGTACCAAGAGACCCAGTACTTC. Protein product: CASSPTGPYQETQYF.

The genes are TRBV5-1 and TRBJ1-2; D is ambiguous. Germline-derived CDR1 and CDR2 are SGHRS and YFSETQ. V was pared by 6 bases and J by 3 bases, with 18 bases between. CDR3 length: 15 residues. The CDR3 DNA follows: TGCGCCAGCACCCTAGATCCCTCTAGGGACTATGGCTACACCTTC. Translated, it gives CASTLDPSRDYGYTF.

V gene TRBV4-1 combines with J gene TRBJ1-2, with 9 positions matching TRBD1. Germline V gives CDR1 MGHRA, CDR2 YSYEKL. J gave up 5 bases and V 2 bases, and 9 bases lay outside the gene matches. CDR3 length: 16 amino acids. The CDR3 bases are TGCGCCAGCAGCCAACTCGACCGACAGGGGGTTTATGGCTACACCTTC. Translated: CASSQLDRQGVYGYTF.

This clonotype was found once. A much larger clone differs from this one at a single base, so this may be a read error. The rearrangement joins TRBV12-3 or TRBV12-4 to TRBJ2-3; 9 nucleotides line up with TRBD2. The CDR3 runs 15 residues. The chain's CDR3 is CASRSSGVSTDMQYF. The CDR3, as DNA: TGTGCCAGCAGATCTAGCGGGGTTAGCACAGATATGCAGTATTTT.

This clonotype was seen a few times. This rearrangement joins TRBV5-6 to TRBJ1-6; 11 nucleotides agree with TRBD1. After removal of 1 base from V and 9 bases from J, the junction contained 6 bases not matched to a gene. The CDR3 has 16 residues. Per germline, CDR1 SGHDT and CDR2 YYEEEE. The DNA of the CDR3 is TGTGCCAGCAGCTTGAATCTCGGACAGGGGGCTTCACCCCTCCACTTT. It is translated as CASSLNLGQGASPLHF.

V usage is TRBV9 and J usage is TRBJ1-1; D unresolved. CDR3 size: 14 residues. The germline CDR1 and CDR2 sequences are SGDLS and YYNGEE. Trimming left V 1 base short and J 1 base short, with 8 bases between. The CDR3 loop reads CASSVIPGNTEAFF. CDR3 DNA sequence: TGTGCCAGCAGCGTAATTCCAGGGAACACTGAAGCTTTCTTT. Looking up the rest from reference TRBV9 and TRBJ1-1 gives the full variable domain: DSGVTQTPKHLITATGQRVTLRCSPRSGDLSVYWYQQSLDQGLQFLIQYYNGEERAKGNILERFSAQQFPDLHSELNLSSLELGDSALYFCASSVIPGNTEAFFGQGTRLTVV.